This T cell receptor (beta chain) was documented in a study of vaccination effects on CD4 cells after COVID-19. Overall study context: As their vaccination, participants received two doses of either BNT162b2 or mRNA-1273.

Sequencing was preceded by expansion of antigen-specific CD4+ T cells with viral peptide pools in the ViraFEST assay. CD4+ T cell isolation took place after about 11 days of culture. The healthy vaccine recipients, who had no prior SARS-CoV-2 infection, showed negative nucleocapsid antibodies. This CDR3 contains 14 residues. CDR1 and CDR2 from the germline V gene are SGHVS and FQNEAQ. The V and J ends lost 7 bases and 1 base respectively, with 10 bases between them. Libraries were prepared by immunoSEQ multiplex PCR; TCRdb keeps only in-frame clonotypes and omits some of them. The profile covers under 85,000 clones, with 70% to 75% appearing a single time and 1.5% to 2% taken by the ten largest. As regards this clone: Its matching antigen is unknown.

Findings of the study overall: By a late point after vaccination, infection- and vaccine-induced clones had shrunk markedly through clonal contraction.

V usage is TRBV7-8 and J usage is TRBJ2-2, with a possible D match to TRBD1 (6 bases). This TCR was sampled from a human donor who received a COVID-19 vaccine. The sequencing used CD4+ T cells from PBMCs cultured with HCoV-229E spike peptides, collected before COVID-19 vaccination. The CDR3 nucleotides read TGTGCCAGCACCCGGACAGTGAACACCGGGGAGCTGTTTTTT. This sequence encodes CASTRTVNTGELFF.